The next 14 T cell receptor beta chains were all read from a single sample in a study of identical twins. MiXCR was run by TCRdb on the 5' RACE reads, yielding one entry per CDR3 protein. Of some 1,700,000 distinct CDR3 sequences detected, roughly a third appear once; the ten largest clones hold about 0.3%. The sample comprised cord blood. The receptors stem from a newborn girl in good health.

This clonotype was detected only a few times. The J gene is TRBJ2-3, the V gene TRBV4-2; a weak D match, TRBD2 (5 bases). There are 16 residues in the CDR3. The germline V gene encodes CDR1 LGHNA and CDR2 YNFKEQ. Between the trimmed V and J ends, which lost 4 bases and 3 bases, there was a span of 17 bases. CDR3 nucleotides: TGTGCCAGCAGCCTGGAGGCCCGGAGTGGGACAGATACGCAGTATTTT. Amino acids: CASSLEARSGTDTQYF.

This clonotype has a handful of counts. The V and J genes are TRBV20-1 and TRBJ2-4; 7 bases align to TRBD2. Germline values: CDR1 DFQATT, CDR2 SNEGSKA (reference sequence). The V and J ends lost 3 bases and 6 bases, in that order; junction bases with no gene match: 2. CDR3 length: 12 residues. CDR3 region: CSASLAGNIQYF. The CDR3, as DNA: TGCAGTGCTAGCTTAGCGGGAAACATTCAGTACTTC.

The chain links TRBV21-1 to TRBJ2-4. With the DNA end fitting TRBJ2-7 better, the J assignment may be wrong. TRBV21-1 is a known pseudogene. CDR3 size: 14 residues. In DNA form, the CDR3 reads TGTGCCAGCAGCAAAGATGGTAGGAGCTACGAGCAGTACTTC. Protein sequence: CASSKDGRSYEQYF.

The rearrangement links TRBV29-1 to TRBJ1-1, with a weak D call TRBD1 (5 bases). There are 11 residues in the CDR3. Germline CDR1 SQVTM, CDR2 ANQGSEA. V gave up 4 bases and J gave up 4 bases, with 7 bases separating them. In DNA form, the CDR3 reads TGCAGCGTTGCCAGGGCCACTGAAGCTTTCTTT. Amino acids: CSVARATEAFF. Full variable domain (outside the CDR3, taken from reference TRBV29-1 and TRBJ1-1): SAVISQKPSRDICQRGTSLTIQCQVDSQVTMMFWYRQQPGQSLTLIATANQGSEATYESGFVIDKFPISRPNLTFSTLTVSNMSPEDSSIYLCSVARATEAFFGQGTRLTVV.

The V call is TRBV20-1, the J call TRBJ2-1, with TRBD2 matching 12 bases. The CDR3 length is 15 residues. Losses at the gene ends were 1 base for V and 5 bases for J; bases not matched to a gene: 3. Germline CDR1 reads DFQATT; CDR2 reads SNEGSKA (reference sequence). The CDR3 region is CSARGTSGTHNEQFF. Written as DNA, the CDR3 is TGCAGTGCTAGAGGGACTAGCGGGACCCACAATGAGCAGTTCTTC.

This clonotype was picked up one time. The chain combines TRBV7-8 with TRBJ1-1; TRBD1 might be the D (5 bases). There are 15 residues in the CDR3. Trimming took off 5 bases at V and 0 bases at J, with 13 bases between the two ends. Looked up from germline, CDR1 is SGHVS and CDR2 is FQNEAQ. The CDR3 sequence: CASSPPGGVNTEAFF. The CDR3 DNA reads as TGTGCCAGCAGCCCACCGGGGGGAGTGAACACTGAAGCTTTCTTT.

This clonotype occurred a few times. The chain combines TRBV12-3 or TRBV12-4 with TRBJ1-5, with D perhaps matching TRBD1 (6 bases). CDR3 length: 15 amino acids. Trimming took off 7 bases at V and 6 bases at J, with 19 bases between the two ends. The CDR3 here is CASTPNRAGGQPQHF. The CDR3 DNA is TGTGCCAGCACCCCGAACAGGGCGGGGGGTCAGCCCCAGCATTTT.

This clonotype was picked up a small number of times. The rearrangement uses TRBV25-1 and TRBJ1-1; 7 nucleotides match TRBD1. This CDR3 contains 14 residues. V was clipped by 5 bases and J by 2 bases; unmatched bases: 5. The germline gives CDR1 MGHDK, CDR2 SYGVNS. The CDR3 here is CASSKGTANTEAFF. CDR3 DNA sequence: TGTGCCAGCAGTAAGGGGACAGCTAACACTGAAGCTTTCTTT. The variable domain in full, completed from reference TRBV25-1 and TRBJ1-1, reads EADIYQTPRYLVIGTGKKITLECSQTMGHDKMYWYQQDPGMELHLIHYSYGVNSTEKGDLSSESTVSRIRTEHFPLTLESARPSHTSQYLCASSKGTANTEAFFGQGTRLTVV.

The V gene is TRBV20-1, the J gene TRBJ2-3; 9 positions match TRBD2. V lost 6 bases to trimming and J lost 3 bases; unmatched junction nucleotides: 7. The CDR3 is made up of 14 amino acids. Germline V gives CDR1 DFQATT, CDR2 SNEGSKA (reference sequence). The CDR3 is CSAPWREGTDTQYF. The CDR3 nucleotides read TGCAGTGCCCCTTGGCGGGAGGGAACAGATACGCAGTATTTT.

This sequence joins TRBV4-1 and TRBJ2-4; tentatively, D is TRBD2 (6 bases). V dropped 1 base and J dropped 0 bases, with 13 bases sitting between them. Looked up from germline, CDR1 is MGHRA and CDR2 is YSYEKL. CDR3 size: 17 residues. This chain's CDR3 is CASSQGFGGLAKNIQYF. As DNA, the CDR3 is TGCGCCAGCAGCCAAGGTTTCGGGGGTCTAGCCAAAAACATTCAGTACTTC.

A few counts support this clonotype. The chain couples TRBV29-1 to TRBJ2-1, with D maybe TRBD2 (6 bases). The J call may not be correct, given that the DNA end is closer to TRBJ2-7. From germline, CDR1 is SQVTM and CDR2 ANQGSEA. The CDR3 is made up of 14 amino acids. In DNA form, the CDR3 reads TGCAGCGGGGGAAAGGGGCTAGCGAACAATGAGCAGTACTTC. Translation: CSGGKGLANNEQYF.

The J gene is TRBJ1-2, the V gene TRBV3-1, with TRBD1 as a possible D gene (6 bases). Trimming took off 1 base at V and 4 bases at J, with 13 bases between the two ends. The CDR3 runs to 15 residues. Germline CDR1 reads LGHDT; CDR2 reads YNNKEL (reference sequence). CDR3 amino acids: CASSQASGAFYGYTF. The CDR3 nucleotides are TGTGCCAGCAGCCAAGCGTCGGGGGCCTTCTATGGCTACACCTTC.

With regard to this clonotype: Germline and junction disagree at one end, which may indicate a read error. J is TRBJ1-4 and V is TRBV5-1; 9 bases fit TRBD1. Germline V CDR1 and CDR2: SGHRS, YFSETQ. The CDR3 length is 15 residues. In nucleotides, the CDR3 is TGCGCCGGCAGCCCAGGACAGGGGCAAGACGAAAAACTGTTTTTT. Amino acid sequence: CAGSPGQGQDEKLFF.

Note on this clonotype: A single base separates this from a much larger clone, so it may be a read error. This chain links TRBV3-1 with TRBJ2-1, with a possible D match to TRBD2 (5 bases). Germline CDR1 reads LGHDT; CDR2 reads YNNKEL (reference sequence). The CDR3 loop spans 16 amino acids. Trimming cost V 3 bases and J 10 bases, with 22 bases left between them. The DNA for the CDR3 is TGTGCCAGCAGCCATCCCAGGACTGGAAAGTCCTACGAGCAGTTCTTC. Translating it yields CASSHPRTGKSYEQFF.